This T cell receptor beta chain was profiled in a study of shared clonotypes between healthy human individuals (TCRdb year 2020). Describing the broader study: A couple of women and a few men aged 18 to 49 years were included in the cohort. Blood TCR repertoires of four to six healthy adults were deeply sequenced to estimate repertoire size and the extent of clonotype sharing between individuals. Libraries were prepared and TCR repertoires were sequenced by different laboratories using diverse techniques, in order to increase sequencing depth and limit assay-specific biases. Leukapheresis yielded between about 0.94 and 8.9 billion PBMCs per donor. Broad study findings and their caveats: Only blood was sampled, and tissue TCR repertoires likely differ from those in blood. Pairwise subsampling led to the expectation that sequencing depth would affect the degree of clonotype sharing among donors. Because the study included only a small number of donors, the genetic and exposure-history diversity represented was limited.

Concerning this clone: Its antigen remains undetermined. A far larger clone lies a single base away; this is likely a read error.

V is pruned by 5 bases and J by 3 bases, leaving 13 bases of the junction without a gene match. The CDR3 measures 17 amino acids from cysteine to phenylalanine. Just the 51-base CDR3 DNA is kept, in frame starting at base 1. The germline V gene gives CDR1 as MDHEN and CDR2 as SYDVKM. Donors were healthy HIV-negative adults with no recently reported acute infections or vaccinations. Every donor was a Caucasian adult living in Nashville, Tennessee, USA. For unsorted samples, some 90 million PBMCs were counted, and genomic DNA was extracted using the QIAamp DNA Blood Mini kit. Blood was collected by leukapheresis, and PBMCs were isolated by Ficoll-Histopaque density gradient centrifugation and then cryopreserved in liquid nitrogen vapor phase. Using the deep immunoSEQ assay, TCR CDR3 regions were amplified from genomic DNA by multiplex PCR. Extracted genomic DNA from each cell subset was spread evenly across all wells of several immunoSEQ 96-well plates, with each plate serving as a replicate. Each replicate PCR for unsorted PBMC received 300 to 350 ng genomic DNA, equal to about 30,000 T cell genomes. Unsorted PBMC genomic DNA was sequenced across ten immunoSEQ deep assay plates. Purified libraries were measured with a Qubit 3.0 fluorometer, size-checked on a Bioanalyzer 2100, and measured again with the KAPA Library Quantification kit. Every immunoSEQ 96-well plate was sequenced on a separate single-read 150-cycle Illumina NextSeq 550 flow cell. The source study handled its data this way. Because only junctional sequences without quality scores were contained in the immunoSEQ output, filtering matching that applied to full-length reads could not be performed. Sequences were annotated with PyIR, a Python wrapper for IgBLAST v1.9, and V/J genes and CDR3 were assigned using IMGT germline references. Any read was removed if the V/J assignment was weak (E-value above 1e-6), the CDR3 was missing, or the read contained stop codons, out-of-frame junctions, or ambiguous translated residues. V3J clonotypes were defined as sequences sharing the same inferred V gene, J gene, and CDR3 amino acid sequence. To compute the percentage overlap between repertoires, the number of shared unique clonotypes was divided by the size of the smaller repertoire. RTK rarefaction, the Chao1 estimator, and Recon v2.1 estimates of unobserved clonotypes were used to assess repertoire richness. Imported from immuneACCESS, the table was reduced by TCRdb to in-frame sequences with V and J called. These copies leave out some clones; in studies compared against another copy, an unresolved V gene accounts for under half, and the cause of the remainder is not known. That table supplies the V and J calls and clone size; D and trimming were determined from the DNA. Across this sample there are 450,000 to 500,000 clones, with 65% to 85% seen only once. The top ten clonotypes cover roughly an eighth of the sample.

The receptor chain draws on TRBV28 and TRBJ1-5, with 7 middle bases fitting TRBD1. The clonotype was recovered from a woman aged 40 to 49 in good health. Some clones in this sample may be carry-over from other donors' samples. The sequencing input was PBMCs. CDR3 protein: CASSPLRTGVANQPQHF. At the DNA level, the sequence is TGTGCCAGCAGTCCCCTCCGGACAGGAGTAGCCAATCAGCCCCAGCATTTT.